One sample yielded the 27 T cell receptor beta chains listed below, sequenced in a study of siplizumab effects on memory and regulatory T cells (dated by TCRdb to about 2019). Libraries were prepared through the immunoSEQ multiplex PCR assay. TCRdb provides this immuneACCESS table in a form limited to in-frame rearrangements. Some clones are lacking; in checked studies, under half of them reflect an unresolved V gene, and why the rest are absent is not known. A total of about 63,000 clones appear in this sample, 75% to 90% of them only once. Of the sample, roughly 3.8% falls within the top ten clones. Sequencing was done on a sample of memory CD4+ T cells sorted from blood. Sample cell subset or site, as interpreted from the label and publication: unstimulated CD4+ memory T cells. These receptors were obtained from a human donor in good health.

The rearrangement links TRBV25-1 to TRBJ2-3; no clear D. The CDR3 runs 16 residues. V dropped 5 bases and J dropped 2 bases, with 17 bases sitting between them. Germline V gives CDR1 MGHDK, CDR2 SYGVNS. The CDR3 DNA follows: TGTGCCAGCAGTAAAGGAATTAGGGTAGACACAGATACGCAGTATTTT. This sequence encodes CASSKGIRVDTDTQYF. Variable domain in full (rest from reference TRBV25-1 and TRBJ2-3): EADIYQTPRYLVIGTGKKITLECSQTMGHDKMYWYQQDPGMELHLIHYSYGVNSTEKGDLSSESTVSRIRTEHFPLTLESARPSHTSQYLCASSKGIRVDTDTQYFGPGTRLTVL.

This chain joins TRBV5-4 and TRBJ1-2; D ambiguous. The CDR3 covers 15 residues. In germline, CDR1 is SGHNT, CDR2 YYREEE (reference sequence). Trimming cost V 0 bases and J 0 bases, with 9 bases left between them. The CDR3 nucleotides read TGTGCCAGCAGCTTGGCCACAGTTACTAACTATGGCTACACCTTC. This translates into CASSLATVTNYGYTF.

This clone was seen just once. V gene TRBV5-6 combines with J gene TRBJ1-2; D ambiguous. CDR3 size: 14 residues. CDR1 and CDR2 (germline): SGHDT, YYEEEE. The germline V and J ends were trimmed by 4 bases and 6 bases, with 16 bases remaining between them. In nucleotides, the CDR3 is TGTGCCAGCAGCCCCCCTGGGTCCCCCCATGGCTACACCTTC. It encodes CASSPPGSPHGYTF.

The chain recombines TRBV2 with TRBJ2-3; TRBD1 aligns across 9 bases. After removal of 7 bases from V and 5 bases from J, the junction contained 10 bases not matched to a gene. Germline CDR1 and CDR2: SNHLY and FYNNEI. CDR3 size: 15 residues. DNA for the CDR3: TGTGCCAGCAACCTGATACAGGGGGCTAGAGATACGCAGTATTTT. Amino acid sequence: CASNLIQGARDTQYF.

This clone turned up a few times. The chain employs TRBV20-1 and TRBJ2-1, with no clear D. CDR1 and CDR2 (germline): DFQATT, SNEGSKA (reference sequence). This CDR3 is built from 11 residues. The V end lost 5 bases, the J end lost 8 bases, and 10 bases lay between the germline ends. CDR3 sequence reads: CSALRSDEQFF. CDR3 DNA sequence: TGCAGTGCTTTAAGGTCGGATGAGCAGTTCTTC.

This clone was picked up one time. The chain combines TRBV28 with TRBJ1-4; a weak D match, TRBD1 (5 bases). The CDR3 runs to 14 residues. CDR1 MDHEN and CDR2 SYDVKM come from the germline V gene. Between the trimmed V and J ends, which lost 7 bases and 8 bases, there was a span of 17 bases. The DNA of the CDR3 is TGTGCCAGCACCCCGGACACCGCGTCCGAAAAACTGTTTTTT. Translated, it gives CASTPDTASEKLFF.

The chain uses TRBV19 and TRBJ2-7, with TRBD1 identical over 8 bases. The CDR3 has 14 residues. After removal of 5 bases from V and 5 bases from J, the junction contained 8 bases not matched to a gene. Germline lookup yields CDR1 LNHDA and CDR2 SQIVND (reference sequence). CDR3 DNA sequence: TGTGCCAGTAGTGTTGGGGGACAGGCTAACGAGCAGTACTTC. It specifies CASSVGGQANEQYF.

In this sample, this clone turned up a few times. This rearrangement joins TRBV19 to TRBJ1-2; D might be TRBD1 (5 bases). This CDR3 contains 14 residues. V was pared by 1 base and J by 7 bases, with 13 bases between. The germline gives CDR1 LNHDA, CDR2 SQIVND (reference sequence). In DNA form, the CDR3 reads TGTGCCAGTAGTATAGTAAGGGGACGTGGTGGCTACACCTTC. It yields the protein CASSIVRGRGGYTF.

The chain links TRBV15 to TRBJ2-7; D is perhaps TRBD1 (6 bases). Germline-derived CDR1 and CDR2 are LNHNV and YYDKDF (reference sequence). Trimming took off 3 bases at V and 2 bases at J, with 17 bases between the two ends. The CDR3 has 16 residues. The CDR3 region has the DNA TGTGCCACCAGCAGGAGGGATACCGGGACACCCTACGAGCAGTACTTC. This codes for CATSRRDTGTPYEQYF.

This clone appeared once. This rearrangement joins TRBV2 to TRBJ2-1; D remains ambiguous. This CDR3 spans 14 amino acids. Germline V gives CDR1 SNHLY, CDR2 FYNNEI. The V end lost 7 bases, the J end lost 1 base, and 11 bases lay between the germline ends. In DNA, the CDR3 is TGTGCCAGCACCCAACAGAGGTCCTACAATGAGCAGTTCTTC. Translation gives CASTQQRSYNEQFF.

The genes are TRBV21-1 and TRBJ1-1; no check of the table's D call, TRBD1, against the DNA was made. TRBV21-1 is deemed a pseudogene. The CDR3 is 14 residues long. The CDR3 DNA reads as TGTGCCAGCAGACGAGGGACACCGAACACTGAAGCTTTCTTT. Amino acid sequence: CASRRGTPNTEAFF.

V usage is TRBV29-1 and J usage is TRBJ2-5, with D possibly being TRBD2 (6 bases). CDR1 is SQVTM, CDR2 ANQGSEA, per germline. Trimming took 7 bases from V and 3 from J, leaving 12 bases between them. The CDR3 runs 12 residues. The CDR3 sequence is CSAGGTEETQYF. CDR3 in DNA: TGCAGCGCTGGGGGGACGGAAGAGACCCAGTACTTC.

The genes are TRBV6-5 and TRBJ1-2; 9 positions agree with TRBD1. V shed 11 bases, J shed 2 bases, and the junction held 9 bases outside the gene matches. Germline-derived CDR1 and CDR2 are MNHEY and SVGAGI. The CDR3 consists of 14 residues. In nucleotides, the CDR3 is TGTGCCGCACAGGGACAGGGCGAAAACTATGGCTACACCTTC. It codes for CAAQGQGENYGYTF.

The table lists this clone with a few counts. This chain joins TRBV18 and TRBJ1-4; the D is unclear. Germline V lookup: CDR1 KGHSH, CDR2 LQKENI. The V and J ends lost 5 bases and 2 bases respectively, with 12 bases between them. The CDR3 is 15 amino acids. CDR3 in amino acids: CASSKGISTNEKLFF. The DNA of the CDR3 is TGTGCCAGCTCAAAGGGCATATCGACTAATGAAAAACTGTTTTTT.

This sequence joins TRBV19 and TRBJ1-5; D is perhaps TRBD1 (5 bases). Trimming stripped 6 bases from V and 7 bases from J, with 16 bases between. CDR1 is LNHDA and CDR2 is SQIVND in the germline V gene (reference sequence). The CDR3 is 14 amino acids. The CDR3 DNA follows: TGTGCCAGTAGCCTGACAGACGATATCCAGCCCCAGCATTTT. Protein sequence: CASSLTDDIQPQHF.

The rearrangement uses TRBV28 and TRBJ1-1, with a tentative D call TRBD1 (5 bases). Trimming took off 5 bases at V and 2 bases at J, with 9 bases between the two ends. CDR3 size: 13 residues. Germline V CDR1 and CDR2: MDHEN, SYDVKM. The CDR3 coding sequence is TGTGCCAGCAGTCCGACAGCCAACACTGAAGCTTTCTTT. Encoded protein: CASSPTANTEAFF. Variable domain in full (rest from reference TRBV28 and TRBJ1-1): DVKVTQSSRYLVKRTGEKVFLECVQDMDHENMFWYRQDPGLGLRLIYFSYDVKMKEKGDIPEGYSVSREKKERFSLILESASTNQTSMYLCASSPTANTEAFFGQGTRLTVV.

The V call is TRBV19, the J call TRBJ1-1; D is perhaps TRBD1 (6 bases). Trimming stripped 2 bases from V and 1 base from J, with 11 bases between. The length of the CDR3 is 15 residues. Germline V lookup: CDR1 LNHDA, CDR2 SQIVND (reference sequence). CDR3 DNA: TGTGCCAGTAGTATACCGGGGGCTGGGAACACTGAAGCTTTCTTT. Translating it yields CASSIPGAGNTEAFF.

To note about this clone: Other nucleotide sequences from this sample produce the same CDR3. CDR3 nucleotides: TGTGCCAGCAGCTTAGGCCTAGCGGGTAACCAAGAGACCCAGTACTTC. Translation: CASSLGLAGNQETQYF. The genes are TRBV7-2 and TRBJ2-5, with 8 bases fitting TRBD2. Germline V CDR1 and CDR2: SGHTA, FQGNSA. The CDR3 covers 16 residues. J was trimmed by 0 bases and V by 1 base; bases with no gene match: 4.

This chain uses TRBV6-6 with TRBJ1-2, with D possibly being TRBD1 (5 bases). The length of the CDR3 is 15 residues. The ends were cut back, 2 bases at V and 7 bases at J, with 17 bases in the middle. Germline lookup yields CDR1 MNHNY and CDR2 SVGAGI (reference sequence). The CDR3 protein is CASSYGEGSVSGYTF. In DNA form, the CDR3 reads TGTGCCAGCAGTTACGGGGAGGGGAGTGTCTCTGGCTACACCTTC.

The V gene is TRBV12-5, the J gene TRBJ1-2; maybe TRBD1 (6 bases). This CDR3 has 17 residues. V was clipped by 5 bases and J by 8 bases, with 27 bases between them. CDR1 is LGHNT, CDR2 FRNRAP, per germline. This CDR3 reads CASGTDSSFRMAQGYTF. The CDR3 bases are TGTGCTAGTGGTACGGACAGTAGTTTCCGGATGGCGCAAGGCTACACCTTC.

The rearrangement joins TRBV4-2 to TRBJ2-1, with TRBD1 matching 7 bases. This CDR3 spans 15 amino acids. V gave up 0 bases and J gave up 5 bases; unmatched junction bases: 4. The germline V gene encodes CDR1 LGHNA and CDR2 YNFKEQ. This CDR3 is CASSQDNRGDNEQFF. The CDR3 DNA is TGTGCCAGCAGCCAAGATAACAGGGGAGACAATGAGCAGTTCTTC.

The chain uses TRBV19 and TRBJ1-3; tentatively, D is TRBD1 (6 bases). The length of the CDR3 is 15 residues. Germline CDR1 LNHDA, CDR2 SQIVND (reference sequence). The V end lost 3 bases, the J end lost 3 bases, and 12 bases lay between the germline ends. The CDR3 bases are TGTGCCAGTAGTATTGGGACATTCGATGGAAACACCATATATTTT. Amino acid sequence: CASSIGTFDGNTIYF.

V is TRBV9 and J is TRBJ2-7; perhaps D is TRBD1 or TRBD2 (5 bases each). The CDR3 runs to 13 residues. Germline CDR1 is SGDLS and CDR2 is YYNGEE. V shed 3 bases and J shed 3 bases, with 10 bases lying between them. CDR3 sequence reads: CASSGDRDYEQYF. The CDR3 region has the DNA TGTGCCAGCAGCGGGGACCGGGACTACGAGCAGTACTTC.

The V gene is TRBV5-1, the J gene TRBJ2-1, with 7 bases identical to TRBD2. The CDR3 runs to 15 residues. The germline CDR1 and CDR2 sequences are SGHRS and YFSETQ. V lost 4 bases, J lost 7 bases, and 11 bases stayed unmatched. The DNA for the CDR3 is TGCGCCAGCAGCCCACTTCAGAGGGAGGGGAATGAGCAGTTCTTC. Translating gives CASSPLQREGNEQFF.

V and J are TRBV4-2 and TRBJ2-3; unclear D gene. Trimming took off 4 bases at V and 5 bases at J, with 10 bases between the two ends. The CDR3 is 13 amino acids. The germline V gene encodes CDR1 LGHNA and CDR2 YNFKEQ. The CDR3 region is CASSPRAGDTQYF. CDR3 coding DNA: TGTGCCAGCAGCCCCCGAGCTGGAGATACGCAGTATTTT.

This clone was seen only once. This chain links TRBV5-1 with TRBJ1-1, with 7 positions matching TRBD1. V lost 4 bases and J lost 11; bases outside the gene matches: 11. The CDR3 runs to 13 residues. Germline V lookup: CDR1 SGHRS, CDR2 YFSETQ. This CDR3 reads CASSLGTVGSAFF. Here the CDR3 DNA reads TGCGCCAGCAGCCTAGGGACAGTAGGGAGTGCTTTCTTT.

This chain connects TRBV29-1 to TRBJ1-2, with 9 bases fitting TRBD1. The junction had 13 bases not matched to a gene; V was cut back by 6 bases and J by 8 bases. The CDR3 is 14 amino acids. In germline, CDR1 is SQVTM, CDR2 ANQGSEA. CDR3 nucleotides: TGCAGCGTGCCTTCCCACAGGGGGCTAGGGGGCTACACCTTC. Amino acids: CSVPSHRGLGGYTF. Filled out from reference TRBV29-1 and TRBJ1-2, the complete variable domain reads SAVISQKPSRDICQRGTSLTIQCQVDSQVTMMFWYRQQPGQSLTLIATANQGSEATYESGFVIDKFPISRPNLTFSTLTVSNMSPEDSSIYLCSVPSHRGLGGYTFGSGTRLTVV.